This T cell receptor beta chain comes out of a study of molecular identifiers for immune sequencing clone quantification (dated by TCRdb to 2016 to 2019). About the study as a whole: For a replicate experiment, RNA from around 20,000 or 100,000 naive CD8 T cells was divided into five aliquots, of which four were sequenced. This methods study benchmarked molecular-identifier clustering-based TCR repertoire sequencing (MIDCIRS) and TCR RNA copy counting, using CD8 T cells to do so. What the authors observed across the whole study: Clones above 20 RNA copies held over 97% of molecules in CMV-specific effector cells but under 1% in naive cells. Modeling gave 3 to 3.5 recovered TCR RNA copies per cell versus around 9.9 by digital PCR, implying approximately 30% capture efficiency. The naive libraries included spiked-in Jurkat TCR RNA (roughly 11 copies' worth), and this RNA is not part of the donor repertoire. Spiked-in Jurkat TCR RNA equivalent to a single cell was reported to be detectable even among some 910,000 naive CD8 T cells. Highly expanded clone sizes could be underestimated because identical TCR molecules may share a barcode. When barcode sub-clustering was left out, chimeric consensus sequences inflated TCR diversity, with chimeras reaching as high as 47%.

The method behind the library was PCR. These reads were obtained on a NextSeq 500. Preparation of bulk TCR libraries followed a previously described approach, with the TCR primers listed in Table S5. Purification of total RNA was performed with the Qiagen AllPrep DNA/RNA kit. Before any analysis, reads coming from multiple sequencing runs of the same library were combined into one pool. The authors' pipeline ran thus. Reads were retained only if the reads had an exact TCR constant sequence, and the retained reads were trimmed to 150 nt and grouped according to their 12-nt molecular barcodes. Within each barcode group, reads were sub-clustered at a 15% Levenshtein threshold, and quality-weighted consensus sequences were built per RNA molecule. Non-functional sequences were removed, as were lower-count sequences one edit away from another. Barcode sub-clusters with fewer than 20% of the maximum read count were removed, based on fitting two negative binomial distributions. TCRdb reran the public reads through fastp at Q25 and MiXCR, keeping productive beta chains. All rows with the same CDR3 protein become a single entry with the most common DNA and genes. TCRdb, not the authors, supplied the V and J calls. The sample table shows about 320,000 distinct CDR3 sequences, and roughly 24% are seen once. The ten largest account for roughly 0.7% of the sample.

Libraries of naive CD8 T cells were built from anywhere between roughly 20,000 and 1,100,000 sorted cells, with 10%, 30% or 50% of the purified RNA used. Naive CD8 T cells, defined as CD8+CD4-CCR7+CD45RA+, were FACS-sorted into RLT Plus buffer on a BD FACSAria II. Detection sensitivity was tested by spiking Jurkat RNA equal to approximately 9 TCR copies' worth into samples containing roughly 17,000-1,000,000 naive CD8 T cells. CD8 T cells were enriched with RosetteSep CD8+ T Cell Enrichment Cocktail and Ficoll-Paque, followed by ACK red cell lysis. Concerning this clonotype: Its recognized antigen is unknown. Possible read error: a much larger clone is one base away.

The receptor's source is a human donor in good health. Some libraries in this study had Jurkat cell RNA spiked in. Sample: naive CD8+ T cells from blood, with Jurkat cell RNA spiked in. The cell subset or site label here, explained by the study, means: FACS-sorted CD8+CD4-CCR7+CD45RA+ naive T cells.

The bases read TGTGCCAGCAGCCCCAGCGGGGTTACAGGGGACGCGCAGTACTTC. This codes for CASSPSGVTGDAQYF. The chain joins TRBV7-2 to TRBJ2-7; the D gene assignment is perhaps TRBD1 or TRBD2, with each matching 7 bases. There are 15 amino acids in the CDR3, from cysteine to phenylalanine inclusive. Solely the CDR3 DNA is kept, with 45 bases framed from the first base. Trimming costs V 5 bases and J 9 bases, and their ends lie 23 bases apart. The germline V gene provides CDR1 SGHTA and CDR2 FQGNSA.